Following are 7 T cell receptor beta chains from one sample sequenced in a study of blood T cell repertoires in COVID-19. Assay used: immunoSEQ multiplex PCR; TCRdb lists only in-frame clones, some missing. The sample carries approximately 70,000 clones, around 74% recorded once. The sample taken for sequencing was peripheral blood. The receptors were sampled from a man aged 55 to 69 with COVID-19, enrolled during active disease.

The V gene is TRBV7-3, the J gene TRBJ1-5; 8 nucleotides agree with TRBD1. The CDR3 is 14 residues long. CDR1 SGHTA and CDR2 FQGTGA come from the germline V gene. The V and J ends lost 5 bases and 5 bases, in that order; junction bases with no gene match: 5. CDR3 sequence reads: CASSPTGGDQPQHF. As DNA, the CDR3 is TGTGCCAGCAGCCCTACAGGGGGGGATCAGCCCCAGCATTTT.

This clone has a handful of counts. The CDR3, as DNA: TGTGCCAGCAGCCACCAAGGACAGGGAGGGATGGGTCGCAATCAGCCCCAGCATTTT. Translated, it gives CASSHQGQGGMGRNQPQHF. The chain is built from TRBV4-2 and TRBJ1-5; 8 nucleotides agree with TRBD1. Germline trimming cut 3 bases from V and 2 bases from J; bases unmatched to any gene: 15. This CDR3 contains 19 residues. In germline, CDR1 is LGHNA, CDR2 YNFKEQ.

V gene TRBV3-1 (or the pseudogene TRBV3-2) combines with J gene TRBJ2-6; 14 bases agree with TRBD2. The CDR3 totals 20 residues. V lost 1 base and J lost 0; bases outside the gene matches: 5. CDR1 is LGHDT and CDR2 is YNNKEL in the germline V gene (reference sequence). CDR3 in DNA: TGTGCCAGCAGCCAAGTACGGACTAGCGGGGGGTACTCTGGGGCCAACGTCCTGACTTTC. It yields the protein CASSQVRTSGGYSGANVLTF.

V is TRBV5-1 and J is TRBJ1-2, with 7 nucleotides matching TRBD1. This CDR3 region has 13 residues. Germline values: CDR1 SGHRS, CDR2 YFSETQ. J gave up 8 bases and V 0 bases, and 4 bases lay outside the gene matches. The DNA for the CDR3 is TGCGCCAGCAGCTTGGGACAGGGCCGAGGCTACACCTTC. Translating gives CASSLGQGRGYTF.

This chain joins TRBV7-2 and TRBJ2-3; 11 bases are shared with TRBD2. Germline lookup yields CDR1 SGHTA and CDR2 FQGNSA. The CDR3 runs 16 residues. V dropped 0 bases and J dropped 5; count of bases not matched to a gene: 4. The CDR3 reads CASSLASGRALDTQYF. The CDR3 region has the DNA TGTGCCAGCAGCTTAGCTAGCGGGAGGGCCTTAGATACGCAGTATTTT.

The rearrangement joins TRBV5-4 to TRBJ2-5; the match to TRBD1 covers 10 bases. CDR3 length: 15 amino acids. With 3 bases clipped from V and 4 bases from J, the junction kept 6 bases outside the gene matches. Germline CDR1 is SGHNT and CDR2 is YYREEE (reference sequence). The CDR3 bases are TGTGCCAGCAGCTCCCGACAGGGGGCAAGAGAGACCCAGTACTTC. Its translation: CASSSRQGARETQYF.

The chain joins TRBV28 to TRBJ2-1; 8 nucleotides line up with TRBD2. The CDR3 is made up of 15 amino acids. Looked up from germline, CDR1 is MDHEN and CDR2 is SYDVKM. V was clipped by 2 bases and J by 7 bases; unmatched bases: 7. CDR3: CASSLDQRENNEQFF. In nucleotides, the CDR3 is TGTGCCAGCAGTTTAGACCAGCGGGAGAATAATGAGCAGTTCTTC.